A selection of T cell receptor beta chains follows, all from one sample in a study of blood T cell repertoires in COVID-19. Clones were sequenced by immunoSEQ multiplex PCR, and TCRdb holds only the in-frame ones, with some missing. Here the sample spans under 350,000 clones, less than 90% being singletons. The source material was peripheral blood. The receptors shown here come from a human donor in a cohort sampled during active COVID-19. The CDR3 runs from the conserved cysteine through the conserved F or W.

J gene,V gene,CDR3 protein
TRBJ2-7,TRBV4-1,CASSQAGIAGAYEQYF
TRBJ1-1,TRBV3-1/TRBV3-2,CASRDKQGVRNTEAFF
TRBJ2-7,TRBV9,CASSLISGEQYF
TRBJ1-1,TRBV18,CASSPRQGPSTEAFF
TRBJ2-7,TRBV2,CASSGNSALYYEQYF
TRBJ2-5,TRBV3-1/TRBV3-2,CASSRRERQETQYF
TRBJ1-2,TRBV21-1,CASSKGAGVTYGYTF
TRBJ2-3,TRBV5-1,CASRSVRRSGRTTDTQYF
TRBJ2-1,TRBV7-8,CASSKGLAGDFGSYNEQFF
TRBJ2-1,TRBV6-6,CASTPTGNSYNEQFF
TRBJ2-3,TRBV15,CATSSLGESGNSDTQYF
TRBJ2-1,TRBV5-5,CASSPPLTGYNEQFF
TRBJ2-7,TRBV7-9,CASSLVSVTYEQYF
TRBJ1-2,TRBV28,CASSSIHYGYTF
TRBJ2-3,TRBV11-3,CASSFGGDTDTQYF
TRBJ2-7,TRBV5-5,CASTLAGTHYEQYF
TRBJ1-5,TRBV7-8,CASSFGLGRAQPQHF
TRBJ1-1,TRBV28,CASSLVWQNTEAFF
TRBJ2-3,TRBV6-6,CASGAGGPTADTQYF
TRBJ1-2,TRBV16,CASSLRQGAGYGYTF
TRBJ1-5,TRBV28,CASSLRGQPQHF
TRBJ2-7,TRBV21-1,CASSKETGHEQYF
TRBJ2-6,TRBV6-5,CASSLLRAGANVLTF
TRBJ2-5,TRBV19,CASRAGQLGTQYF
TRBJ2-5,TRBV5-1,CASSFVPAVETQYF
TRBJ2-3,TRBV2,CASSADRGPDTQYF
TRBJ2-5,TRBV5-6,CASSLVGQGNSETQYF
TRBJ2-6,TRBV9,CASSDSGRSGANVLTF
TRBJ2-3,TRBV7-9,CASSLGAGVDTQYF
TRBJ1-4,TRBV19,CASSISHTRTNEKLFF
TRBJ2-7,TRBV27,CASSFSLAGASSYEQYF
TRBJ2-3,TRBV12-5,CANSGSTDTQYF
TRBJ1-1,TRBV29-1,CSVDADRGVYTEAFF
TRBJ2-5,TRBV27,CASSRRDRGPLETQYF
TRBJ2-7,TRBV5-1,CAGSLTGGREQYF
TRBJ2-7,TRBV5-6,CASSPRAGVYGEQYF
TRBJ1-2,TRBV27,CASSFTTGFRHGYTF
TRBJ2-7,TRBV6-2/TRBV6-3,CASSGRTRTVYEQYF
TRBJ1-2,TRBV19,CASLPGQGSGYTF
TRBJ1-1,TRBV18,CASSQIGDTEAFF
TRBJ2-1,TRBV27,CASSLQPRGVVDEQFF
TRBJ1-2,TRBV9,CASSPRQGSSYGYTF
TRBJ2-5,TRBV27,CASRRTSGREETQYF
TRBJ2-5,TRBV10-3,CAISYGYQETQYF
TRBJ2-5,TRBV18,CASSPIYGERLETQYF
TRBJ1-3,TRBV9,CASSASTGGGNTIYF
TRBJ2-7,TRBV5-1,CASSDDREQYF
TRBJ2-3,TRBV24-1,CATSTTLGREITDTQYF
TRBJ2-1,TRBV7-9,CASSLPRTGYNEQFF
TRBJ2-1,TRBV7-8,CASSSRGTPYSYNEQFF
TRBJ1-5,TRBV7-9,CASSSTNQPQHF